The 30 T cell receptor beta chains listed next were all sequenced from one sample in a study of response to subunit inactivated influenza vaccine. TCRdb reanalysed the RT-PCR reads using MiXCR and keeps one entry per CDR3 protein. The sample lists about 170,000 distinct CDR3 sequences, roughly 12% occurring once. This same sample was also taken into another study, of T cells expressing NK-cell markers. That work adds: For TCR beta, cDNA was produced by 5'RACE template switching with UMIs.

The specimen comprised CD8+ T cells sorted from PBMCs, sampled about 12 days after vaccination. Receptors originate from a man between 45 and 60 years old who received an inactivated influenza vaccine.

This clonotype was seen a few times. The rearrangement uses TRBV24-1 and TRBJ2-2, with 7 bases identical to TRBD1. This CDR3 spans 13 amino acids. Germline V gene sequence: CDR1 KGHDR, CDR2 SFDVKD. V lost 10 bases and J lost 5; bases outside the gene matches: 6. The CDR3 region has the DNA TGTGCCACTGTAGGGGGCCGGACCGGGGAGCTGTTTTTT. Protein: CATVGGRTGELFF.

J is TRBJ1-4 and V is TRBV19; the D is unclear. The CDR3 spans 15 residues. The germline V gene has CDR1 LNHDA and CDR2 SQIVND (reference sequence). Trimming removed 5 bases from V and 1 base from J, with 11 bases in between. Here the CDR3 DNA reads TGTGCCAGTAGTGTTCGGATGAGAACTAATGAAAAACTGTTTTTT. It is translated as CASSVRMRTNEKLFF.

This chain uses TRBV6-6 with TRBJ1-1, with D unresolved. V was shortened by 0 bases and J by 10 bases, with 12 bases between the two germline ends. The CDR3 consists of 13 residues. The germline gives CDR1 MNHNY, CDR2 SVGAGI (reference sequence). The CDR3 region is CASSYSKAVIAFF. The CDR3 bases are TGTGCCAGCAGTTACTCGAAAGCGGTTATAGCTTTCTTT.

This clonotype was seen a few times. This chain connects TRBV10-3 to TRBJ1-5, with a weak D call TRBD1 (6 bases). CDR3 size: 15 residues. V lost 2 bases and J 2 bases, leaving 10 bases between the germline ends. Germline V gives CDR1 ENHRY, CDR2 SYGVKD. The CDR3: CAISEVQGGNQPQHF. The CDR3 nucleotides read TGTGCCATCAGTGAGGTACAGGGCGGCAATCAGCCCCAGCATTTT.

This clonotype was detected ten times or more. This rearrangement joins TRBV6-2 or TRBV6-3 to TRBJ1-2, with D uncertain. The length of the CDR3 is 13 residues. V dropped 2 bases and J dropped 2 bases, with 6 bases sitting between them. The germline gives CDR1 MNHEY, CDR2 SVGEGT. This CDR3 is CASSYAMNYGYTF. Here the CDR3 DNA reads TGTGCCAGCAGTTACGCGATGAACTATGGCTACACCTTC.

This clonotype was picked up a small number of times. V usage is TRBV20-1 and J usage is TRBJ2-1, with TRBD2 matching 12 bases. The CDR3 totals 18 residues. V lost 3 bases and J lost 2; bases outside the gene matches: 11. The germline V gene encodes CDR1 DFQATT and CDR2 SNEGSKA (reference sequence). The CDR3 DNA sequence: TGCAGTGCTAGTGTTTTGGCTAGCGGGAGGGCCCCCTACAATGAGCAGTTCTTC. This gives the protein CSASVLASGRAPYNEQFF.

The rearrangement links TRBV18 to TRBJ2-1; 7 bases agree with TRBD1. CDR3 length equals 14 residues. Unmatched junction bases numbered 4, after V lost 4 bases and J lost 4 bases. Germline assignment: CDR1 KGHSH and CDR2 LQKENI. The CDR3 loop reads CASSLDRVYNEQFF. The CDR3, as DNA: TGTGCCAGCTCACTAGACAGGGTTTACAATGAGCAGTTCTTC.

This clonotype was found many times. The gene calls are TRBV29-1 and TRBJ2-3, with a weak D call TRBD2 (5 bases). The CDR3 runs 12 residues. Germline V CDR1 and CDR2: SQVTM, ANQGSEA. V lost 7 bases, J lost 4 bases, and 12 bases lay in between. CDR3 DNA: TGCAGCGCTCCTGTGCGGGCAGATACGCAGTATTTT. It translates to CSAPVRADTQYF.

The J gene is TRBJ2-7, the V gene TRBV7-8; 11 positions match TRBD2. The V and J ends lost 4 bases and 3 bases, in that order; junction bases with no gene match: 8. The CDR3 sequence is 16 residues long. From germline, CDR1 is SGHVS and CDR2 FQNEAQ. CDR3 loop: CASSSLGLAGGYEQYF. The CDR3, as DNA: TGTGCCAGCAGCTCACTTGGTCTAGCGGGGGGCTACGAGCAGTACTTC.

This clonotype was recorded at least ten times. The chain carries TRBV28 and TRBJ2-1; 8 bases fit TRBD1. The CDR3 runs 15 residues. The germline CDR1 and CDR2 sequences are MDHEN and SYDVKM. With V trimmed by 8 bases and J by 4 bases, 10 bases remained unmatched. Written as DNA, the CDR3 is TGTGCCAGCGCACCAGGGACAGGAAATTACAATGAGCAGTTCTTC. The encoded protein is CASAPGTGNYNEQFF.

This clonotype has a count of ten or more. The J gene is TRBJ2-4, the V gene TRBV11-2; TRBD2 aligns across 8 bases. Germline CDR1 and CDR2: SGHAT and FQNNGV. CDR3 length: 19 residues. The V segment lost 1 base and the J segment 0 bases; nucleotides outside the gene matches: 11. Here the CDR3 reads CASSLVAGWGVLAKNIQYF. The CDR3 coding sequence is TGTGCCAGCAGCTTAGTAGCGGGATGGGGGGTTCTAGCCAAAAACATTCAGTACTTC.

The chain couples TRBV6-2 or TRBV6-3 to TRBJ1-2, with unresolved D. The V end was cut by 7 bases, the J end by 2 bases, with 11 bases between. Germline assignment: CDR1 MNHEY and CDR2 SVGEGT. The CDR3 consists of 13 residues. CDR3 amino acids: CASTPKENYGYTF. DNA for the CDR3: TGTGCCAGCACCCCCAAGGAGAACTATGGCTACACCTTC.

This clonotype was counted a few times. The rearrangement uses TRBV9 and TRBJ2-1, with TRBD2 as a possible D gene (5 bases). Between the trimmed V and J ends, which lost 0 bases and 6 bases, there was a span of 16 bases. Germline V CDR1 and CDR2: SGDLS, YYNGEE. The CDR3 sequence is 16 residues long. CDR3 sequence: CASSVAGEPPPNEQFF. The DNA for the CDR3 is TGTGCCAGCAGCGTAGCCGGGGAGCCCCCCCCCAATGAGCAGTTCTTC. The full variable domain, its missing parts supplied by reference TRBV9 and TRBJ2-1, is DSGVTQTPKHLITATGQRVTLRCSPRSGDLSVYWYQQSLDQGLQFLIQYYNGEERAKGNILERFSAQQFPDLHSELNLSSLELGDSALYFCASSVAGEPPPNEQFFGPGTRLTVL.

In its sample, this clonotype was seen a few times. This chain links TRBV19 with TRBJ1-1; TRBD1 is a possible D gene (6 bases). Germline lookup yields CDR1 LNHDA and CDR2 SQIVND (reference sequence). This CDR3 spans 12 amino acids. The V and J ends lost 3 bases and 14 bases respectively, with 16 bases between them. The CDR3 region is CASSMSGTQQFF. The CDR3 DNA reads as TGTGCCAGTAGTATGTCGGGGACACAGCAGTTCTTT.

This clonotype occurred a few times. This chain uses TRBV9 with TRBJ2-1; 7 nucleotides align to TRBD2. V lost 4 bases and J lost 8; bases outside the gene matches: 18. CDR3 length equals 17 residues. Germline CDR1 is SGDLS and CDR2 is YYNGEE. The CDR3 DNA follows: TGTGCCAGCAGCTCTCGCACAGGACTAGTTGTCTGGGATGAGCAGTTCTTC. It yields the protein CASSSRTGLVVWDEQFF.

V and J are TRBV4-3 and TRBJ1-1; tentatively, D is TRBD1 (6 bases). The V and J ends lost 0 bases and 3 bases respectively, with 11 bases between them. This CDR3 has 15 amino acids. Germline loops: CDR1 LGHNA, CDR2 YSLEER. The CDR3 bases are TGCGCCAGCAGCCAAGAATGGGGGCCGTACACTGAAGCTTTCTTT. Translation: CASSQEWGPYTEAFF.

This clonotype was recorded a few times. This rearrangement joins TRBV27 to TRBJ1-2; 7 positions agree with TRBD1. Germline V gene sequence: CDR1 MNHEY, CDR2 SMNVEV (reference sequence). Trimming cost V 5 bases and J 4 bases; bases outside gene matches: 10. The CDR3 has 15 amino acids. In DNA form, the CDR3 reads TGTGCCAGCAGTCCCCATGACAGGGCGTCCTATGGCTACACCTTC. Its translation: CASSPHDRASYGYTF.

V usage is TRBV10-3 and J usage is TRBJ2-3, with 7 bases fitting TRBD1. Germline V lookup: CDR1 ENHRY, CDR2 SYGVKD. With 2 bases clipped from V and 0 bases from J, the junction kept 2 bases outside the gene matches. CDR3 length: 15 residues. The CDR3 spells CAISEPTGSTDTQYF. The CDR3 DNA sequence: TGTGCCATCAGTGAGCCGACAGGGAGCACAGATACGCAGTATTTT.

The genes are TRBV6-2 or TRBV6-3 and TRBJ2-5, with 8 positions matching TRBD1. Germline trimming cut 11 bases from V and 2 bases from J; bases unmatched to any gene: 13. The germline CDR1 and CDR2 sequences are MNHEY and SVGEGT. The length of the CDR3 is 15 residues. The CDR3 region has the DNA TGTGCCTTACCTTGGGACAGGTGCTTTCAAGAGACCCAGTACTTC. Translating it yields CALPWDRCFQETQYF.

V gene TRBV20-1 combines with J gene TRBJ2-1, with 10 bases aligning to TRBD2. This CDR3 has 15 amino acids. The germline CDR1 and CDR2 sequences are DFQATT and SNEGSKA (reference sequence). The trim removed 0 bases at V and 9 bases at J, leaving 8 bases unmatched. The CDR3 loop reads CSARDWLAGVGEQFF. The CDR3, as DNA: TGCAGTGCTAGAGATTGGCTAGCGGGAGTTGGTGAGCAGTTCTTC.

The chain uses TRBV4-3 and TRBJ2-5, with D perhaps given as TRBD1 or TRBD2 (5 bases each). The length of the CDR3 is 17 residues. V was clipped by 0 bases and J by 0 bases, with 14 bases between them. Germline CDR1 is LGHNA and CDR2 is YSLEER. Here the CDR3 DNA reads TGCGCCAGCAGCCAAGATTTGGGGGACCCGTACCAAGAGACCCAGTACTTC. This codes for CASSQDLGDPYQETQYF.

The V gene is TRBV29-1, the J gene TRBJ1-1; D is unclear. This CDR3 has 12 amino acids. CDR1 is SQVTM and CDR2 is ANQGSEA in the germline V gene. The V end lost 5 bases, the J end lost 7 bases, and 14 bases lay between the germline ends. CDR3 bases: TGCAGCGTTACAGCGGTGGACGGTGAAGCTTTCTTT. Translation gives CSVTAVDGEAFF.

CDR3 region: CASSQDSGGSDTQYF. The CDR3 region has the DNA TGCGCCAGCAGCCAAGACAGCGGGGGGTCTGATACGCAGTATTTT. The V gene is TRBV4-3, the J gene TRBJ2-3, with 9 bases identical to TRBD2. Germline CDR1 reads LGHNA; CDR2 reads YSLEER. The CDR3 consists of 15 residues. V shed 0 bases and J 6 bases; nucleotides not matched to a gene: 4.

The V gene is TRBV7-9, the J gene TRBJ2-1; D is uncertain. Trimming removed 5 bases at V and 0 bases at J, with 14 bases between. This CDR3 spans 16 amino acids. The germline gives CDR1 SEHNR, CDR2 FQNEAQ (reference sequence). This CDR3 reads CASSPPTSLSYNEQFF. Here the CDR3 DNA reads TGTGCCAGCAGCCCCCCGACCTCACTCTCCTACAATGAGCAGTTCTTC.

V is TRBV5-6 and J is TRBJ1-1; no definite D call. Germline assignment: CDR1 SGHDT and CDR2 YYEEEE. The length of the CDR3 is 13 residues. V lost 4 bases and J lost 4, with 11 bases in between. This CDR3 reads CASSPGLGTEAFF. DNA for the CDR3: TGTGCCAGCAGCCCCGGGTTAGGCACTGAAGCTTTCTTT.

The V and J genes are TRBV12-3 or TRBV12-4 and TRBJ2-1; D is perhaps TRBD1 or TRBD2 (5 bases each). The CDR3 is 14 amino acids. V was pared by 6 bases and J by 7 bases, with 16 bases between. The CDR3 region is CASRAGSGHNEQFF. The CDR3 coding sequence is TGTGCCAGCAGGGCCGGCTCGGGGCATAATGAGCAGTTCTTC.

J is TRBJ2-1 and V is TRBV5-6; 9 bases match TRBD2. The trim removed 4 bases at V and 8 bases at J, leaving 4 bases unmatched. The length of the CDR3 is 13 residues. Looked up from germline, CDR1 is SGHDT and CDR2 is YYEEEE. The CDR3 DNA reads TGTGCCAGCAGCGCCGGGACTAGCTATGAGCAGTTCTTC. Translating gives CASSAGTSYEQFF. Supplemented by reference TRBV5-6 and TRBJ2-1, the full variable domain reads DAGVTQSPTHLIKTRGQQVTLRCSPKSGHDTVSWYQQALGQGPQFIFQYYEEEERQRGNFPDRFSGHQFPNYSSELNVNALLLGDSALYLCASSAGTSYEQFFGPGTRLTVL.

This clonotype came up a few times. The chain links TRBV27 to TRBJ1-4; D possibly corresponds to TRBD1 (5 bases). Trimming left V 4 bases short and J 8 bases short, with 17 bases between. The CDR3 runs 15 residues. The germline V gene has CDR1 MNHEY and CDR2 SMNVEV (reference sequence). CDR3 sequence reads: CASSSLGGSREKLFF. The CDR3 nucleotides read TGTGCCAGCAGTTCCTTGGGGGGATCTCGAGAAAAACTGTTTTTT.

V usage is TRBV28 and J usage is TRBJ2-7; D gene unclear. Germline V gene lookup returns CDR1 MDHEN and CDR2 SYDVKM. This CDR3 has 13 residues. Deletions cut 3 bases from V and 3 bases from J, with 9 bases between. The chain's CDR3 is CASSFGDYYEQYF. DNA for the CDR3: TGTGCCAGCAGTTTCGGTGATTACTACGAGCAGTACTTC.

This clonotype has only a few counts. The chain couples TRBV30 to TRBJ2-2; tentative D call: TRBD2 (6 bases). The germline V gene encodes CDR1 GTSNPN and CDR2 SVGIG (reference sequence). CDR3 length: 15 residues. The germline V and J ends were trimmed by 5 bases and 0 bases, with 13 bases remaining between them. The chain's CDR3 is CAWGGSGSNTGELFF. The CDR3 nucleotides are TGTGCCTGGGGGGGGAGCGGTTCGAACACCGGGGAGCTGTTTTTT. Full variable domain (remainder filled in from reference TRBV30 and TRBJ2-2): SQTIHQWPATLVQPVGSPLSLECTVEGTSNPNLYWYRQAAGRGLQLLFYSVGIGQISSEVPQNLSASRPQDRQFILSSKKLLLSDSGFYLCAWGGSGSNTGELFFGEGSRLTVL.